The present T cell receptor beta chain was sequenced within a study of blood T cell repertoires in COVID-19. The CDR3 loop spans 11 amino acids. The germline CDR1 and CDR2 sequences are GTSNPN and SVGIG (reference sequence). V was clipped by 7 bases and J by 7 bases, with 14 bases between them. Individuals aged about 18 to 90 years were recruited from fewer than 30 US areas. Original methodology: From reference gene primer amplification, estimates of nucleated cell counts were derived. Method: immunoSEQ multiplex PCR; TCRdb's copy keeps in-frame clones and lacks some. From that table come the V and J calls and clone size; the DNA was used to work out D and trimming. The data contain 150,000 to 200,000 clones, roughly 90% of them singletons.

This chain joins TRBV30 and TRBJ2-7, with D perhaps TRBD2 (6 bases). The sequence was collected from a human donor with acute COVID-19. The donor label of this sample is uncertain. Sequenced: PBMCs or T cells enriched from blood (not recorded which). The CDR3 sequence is CAFSPAGEQYF. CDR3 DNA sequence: TGTGCCTTCTCCCCGGCGGGGGAGCAGTACTTC.